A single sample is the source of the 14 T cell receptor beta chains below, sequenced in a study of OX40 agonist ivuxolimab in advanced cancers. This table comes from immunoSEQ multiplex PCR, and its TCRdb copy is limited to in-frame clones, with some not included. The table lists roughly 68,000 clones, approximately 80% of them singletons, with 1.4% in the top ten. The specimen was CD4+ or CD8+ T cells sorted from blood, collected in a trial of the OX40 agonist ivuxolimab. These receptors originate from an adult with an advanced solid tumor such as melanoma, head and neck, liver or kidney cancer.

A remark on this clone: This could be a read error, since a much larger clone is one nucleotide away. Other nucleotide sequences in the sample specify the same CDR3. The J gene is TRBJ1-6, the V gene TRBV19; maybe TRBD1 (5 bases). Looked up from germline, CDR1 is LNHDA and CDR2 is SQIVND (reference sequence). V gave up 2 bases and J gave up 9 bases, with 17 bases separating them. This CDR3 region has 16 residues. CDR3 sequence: CASSIKTTGWGSPLHF. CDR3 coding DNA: TGTGCCAGTAGTATAAAAACAACAGGATGGGGTTCACCCCTCCACTTT. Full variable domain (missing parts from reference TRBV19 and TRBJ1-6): DGGITQSPKYLFRKEGQNVTLSCEQNLNHDAMYWYRQDPGQGLRLIYYSQIVNDFQKGDIAEGYSVSREKKESFPLTVTSAQKNPTAFYLCASSIKTTGWGSPLHFGNGTRLTVT.

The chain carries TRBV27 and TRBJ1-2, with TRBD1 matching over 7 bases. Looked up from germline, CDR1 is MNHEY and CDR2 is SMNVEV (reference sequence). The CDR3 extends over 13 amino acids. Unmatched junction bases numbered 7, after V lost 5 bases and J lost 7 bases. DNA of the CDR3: TGTGCCAGCAGTAACCCTCAGGGGGGTGGCTACACCTTC. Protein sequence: CASSNPQGGGYTF.

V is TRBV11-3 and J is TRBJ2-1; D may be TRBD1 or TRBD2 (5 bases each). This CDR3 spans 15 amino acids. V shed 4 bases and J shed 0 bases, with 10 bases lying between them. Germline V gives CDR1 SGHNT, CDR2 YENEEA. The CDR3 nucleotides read TGTGCCAGCAGCTCACGGGGCAGCTCCTACAATGAGCAGTTCTTC. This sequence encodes CASSSRGSSYNEQFF.

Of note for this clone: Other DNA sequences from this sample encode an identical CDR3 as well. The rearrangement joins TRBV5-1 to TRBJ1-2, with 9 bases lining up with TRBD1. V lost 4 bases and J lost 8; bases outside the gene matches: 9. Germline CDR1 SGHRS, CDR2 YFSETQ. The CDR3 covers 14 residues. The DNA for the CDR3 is TGCGCCAGCAGCCTCGGACAGGGGTTGGGAGGCTACACCTTC. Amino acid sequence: CASSLGQGLGGYTF.

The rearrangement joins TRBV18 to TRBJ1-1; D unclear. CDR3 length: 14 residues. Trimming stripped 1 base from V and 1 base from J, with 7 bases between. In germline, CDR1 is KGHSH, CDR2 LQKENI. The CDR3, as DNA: TGTGCCAGCTCACCACGGGCACCGAACACTGAAGCTTTCTTT. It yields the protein CASSPRAPNTEAFF.

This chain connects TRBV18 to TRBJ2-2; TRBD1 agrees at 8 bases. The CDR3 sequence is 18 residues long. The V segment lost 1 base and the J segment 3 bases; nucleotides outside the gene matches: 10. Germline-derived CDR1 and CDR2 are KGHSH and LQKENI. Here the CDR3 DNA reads TGTGCCAGCTCACCACTCTTTAAGACAGGGGAGGACACCGGGGAGCTGTTTTTT. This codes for CASSPLFKTGEDTGELFF.

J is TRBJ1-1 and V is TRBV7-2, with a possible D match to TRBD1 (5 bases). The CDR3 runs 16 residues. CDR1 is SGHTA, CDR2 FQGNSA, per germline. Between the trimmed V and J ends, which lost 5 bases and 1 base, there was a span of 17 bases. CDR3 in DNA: TGTGCCAGCAGCCCGGTGGGAGGGGCTCGGAACACTGAAGCTTTCTTT. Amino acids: CASSPVGGARNTEAFF.

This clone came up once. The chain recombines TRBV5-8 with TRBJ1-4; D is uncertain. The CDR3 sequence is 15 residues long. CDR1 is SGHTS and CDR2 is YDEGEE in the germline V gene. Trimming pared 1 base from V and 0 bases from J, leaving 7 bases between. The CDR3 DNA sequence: TGTGCCAGCAGCTTGTTGGGTGCAACTAATGAAAAACTGTTTTTT. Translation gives CASSLLGATNEKLFF.

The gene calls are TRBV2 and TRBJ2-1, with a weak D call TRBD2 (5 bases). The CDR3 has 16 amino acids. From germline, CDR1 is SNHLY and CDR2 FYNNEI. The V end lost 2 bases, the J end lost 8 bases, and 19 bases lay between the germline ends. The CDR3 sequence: CASSEWLSAFGDEQFF. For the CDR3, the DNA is TGTGCCAGCAGTGAATGGTTATCCGCCTTCGGGGATGAGCAGTTCTTC. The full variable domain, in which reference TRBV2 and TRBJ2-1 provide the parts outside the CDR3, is EPEVTQTPSHQVTQMGQEVILRCVPISNHLYFYWYRQILGQKVEFLVSFYNNEISEKSEIFDDQFSVERPDGSNFTLKIRSTKLEDSAMYFCASSEWLSAFGDEQFFGPGTRLTVL.

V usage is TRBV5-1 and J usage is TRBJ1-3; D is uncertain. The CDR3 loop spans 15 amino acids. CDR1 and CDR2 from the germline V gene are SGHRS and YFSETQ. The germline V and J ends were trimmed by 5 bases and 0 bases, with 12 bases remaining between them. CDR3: CASSPARSSGNTIYF. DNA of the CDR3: TGCGCCAGCAGTCCAGCCCGGAGCTCTGGAAACACCATATATTTT.

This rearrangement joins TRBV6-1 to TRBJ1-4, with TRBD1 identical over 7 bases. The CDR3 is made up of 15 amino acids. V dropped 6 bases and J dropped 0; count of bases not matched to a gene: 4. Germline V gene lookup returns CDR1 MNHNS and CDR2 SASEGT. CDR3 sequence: CASSRQGSTNEKLFF. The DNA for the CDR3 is TGTGCCAGCAGCCGACAGGGCTCAACTAATGAAAAACTGTTTTTT.

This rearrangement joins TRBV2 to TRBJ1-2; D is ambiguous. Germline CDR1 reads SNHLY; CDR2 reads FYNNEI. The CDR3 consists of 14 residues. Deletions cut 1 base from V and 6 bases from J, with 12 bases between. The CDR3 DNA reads TGTGCCAGCAGTGAAGAAATGAGGGCCGATGGCTACACCTTC. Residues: CASSEEMRADGYTF.

CDR3 loop: CASSLSEGSPRGYTF. The CDR3 nucleotides read TGCGCCAGCAGCTTGAGTGAGGGATCCCCCCGTGGCTACACCTTC. The chain uses TRBV5-1 and TRBJ1-2; D unresolved. The CDR3 runs to 15 residues. V was clipped by 1 base and J by 7 bases, with 17 bases between them. CDR1 SGHRS and CDR2 YFSETQ come from the germline V gene.

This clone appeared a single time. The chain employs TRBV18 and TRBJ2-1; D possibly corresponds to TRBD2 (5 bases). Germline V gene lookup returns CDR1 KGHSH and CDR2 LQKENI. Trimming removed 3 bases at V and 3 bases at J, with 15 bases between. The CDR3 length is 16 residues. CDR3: CASSPVGSSRYNEQFF. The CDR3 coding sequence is TGTGCCAGCTCACCTGTAGGTTCTAGCCGCTACAATGAGCAGTTCTTC.